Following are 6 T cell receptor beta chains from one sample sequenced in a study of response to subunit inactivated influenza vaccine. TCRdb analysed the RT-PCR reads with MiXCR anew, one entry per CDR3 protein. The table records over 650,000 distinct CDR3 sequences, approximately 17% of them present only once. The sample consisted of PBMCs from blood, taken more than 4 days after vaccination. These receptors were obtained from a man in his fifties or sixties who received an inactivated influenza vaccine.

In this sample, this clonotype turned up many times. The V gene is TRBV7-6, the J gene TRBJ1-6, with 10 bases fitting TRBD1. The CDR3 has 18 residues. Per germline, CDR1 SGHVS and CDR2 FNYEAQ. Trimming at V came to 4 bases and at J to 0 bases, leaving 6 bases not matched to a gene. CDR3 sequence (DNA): TGTGCCAGCAGCTGGGGACAGGGGCAGAGCTCCTATAATTCACCCCTCCACTTT. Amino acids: CASSWGQGQSSYNSPLHF.

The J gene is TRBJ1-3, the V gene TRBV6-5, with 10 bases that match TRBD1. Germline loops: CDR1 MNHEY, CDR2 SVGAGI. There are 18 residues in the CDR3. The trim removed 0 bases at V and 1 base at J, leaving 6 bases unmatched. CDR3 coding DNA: TGTGCCAGCAGTTACTCCGGGACAGGGGATTTTTCTGGAAACACCATATATTTT. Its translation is CASSYSGTGDFSGNTIYF.

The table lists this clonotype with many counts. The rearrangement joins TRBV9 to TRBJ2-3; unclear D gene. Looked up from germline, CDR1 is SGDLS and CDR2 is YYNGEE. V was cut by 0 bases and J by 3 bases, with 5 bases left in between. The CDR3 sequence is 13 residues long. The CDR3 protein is CASSVGETDTQYF. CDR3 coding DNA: TGTGCCAGCAGCGTAGGGGAAACAGATACGCAGTATTTT. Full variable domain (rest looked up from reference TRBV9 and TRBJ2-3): DSGVTQTPKHLITATGQRVTLRCSPRSGDLSVYWYQQSLDQGLQFLIQYYNGEERAKGNILERFSAQQFPDLHSELNLSSLELGDSALYFCASSVGETDTQYFGPGTRLTVL.

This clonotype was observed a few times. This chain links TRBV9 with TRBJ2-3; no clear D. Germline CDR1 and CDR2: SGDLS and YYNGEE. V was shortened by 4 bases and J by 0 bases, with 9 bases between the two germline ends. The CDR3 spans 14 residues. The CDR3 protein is CASSPAPSTDTQYF. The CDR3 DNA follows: TGTGCCAGCAGCCCGGCCCCCAGCACAGATACGCAGTATTTT.

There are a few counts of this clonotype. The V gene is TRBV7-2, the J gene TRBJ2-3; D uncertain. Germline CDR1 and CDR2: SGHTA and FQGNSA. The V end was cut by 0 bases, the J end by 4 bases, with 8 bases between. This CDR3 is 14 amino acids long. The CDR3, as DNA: TGTGCCAGCAGCTTAGCGGTGTCAGCAGATACGCAGTATTTT. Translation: CASSLAVSADTQYF.

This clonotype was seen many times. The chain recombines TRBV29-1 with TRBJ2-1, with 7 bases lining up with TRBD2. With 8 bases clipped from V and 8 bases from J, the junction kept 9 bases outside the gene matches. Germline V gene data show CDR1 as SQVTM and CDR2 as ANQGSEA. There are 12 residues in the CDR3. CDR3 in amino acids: CSSPRGRDEQFF. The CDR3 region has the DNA TGCAGCTCCCCTCGAGGGAGGGATGAGCAGTTCTTC.